This is a list of T cell receptor beta chains from one sample in a study of blood T cell repertoires in COVID-19. Data came from immunoSEQ multiplex PCR; TCRdb stores just in-frame clones and leaves some out. In the table there are some 670,000 clones, around 89% of which are singletons. The sequenced sample was peripheral blood. The source is a woman between 18 and 30 years old with acute or convalescent COVID-19. Both conserved end residues are part of each CDR3. Some rows have no size entry. The others give once, few or many, or a class for an expanded clone.

>TRBJ1-4|-|TRBV18
CASSPDRTTNEKLFF
>TRBJ1-2|-|TRBV4-1
CASSQEGGASYGYTF
>TRBJ1-1|-|TRBV6-5
CASSSPRGTEAFF
>TRBJ2-7|-|TRBV29-1
CSVEYPGQGRPYEQYF
>TRBJ2-1|few|TRBV19
CASSIGLVTYNEQFF
>TRBJ1-2|-|TRBV27
CASSSLNPGQGWQTF
>TRBJ1-1|-|TRBV14
CASSLDRGPINEAFF
>TRBJ2-1|-|TRBV6-5
CASSWGREINEQFF
>TRBJ1-5|-|TRBV29-1
CSVAGSNQPQHF
>TRBJ1-6|-|TRBV10-2
CASDRSSPLHF
>TRBJ1-1|-|TRBV27
CASSFDRNLRGGEAFF
>TRBJ2-2|-|TRBV6-1
CASSEGPGGAGELFF
>TRBJ2-7|once|TRBV11-2
CASSLEGTLSYEQYF
>TRBJ2-7|-|TRBV3-1/TRBV3-2
CASSQDLGSSYEQYF
>TRBJ1-3|-|TRBV6-2/TRBV6-3
CASSSPGAGNTIYF
>TRBJ2-7|-|TRBV19
CASSTPGTSMGEQYF
>TRBJ1-2|-|TRBV3-1/TRBV3-2
CASSQEDRVNGYTF
>TRBJ2-7|-|TRBV6-2/TRBV6-3
CASSSTYEQYF
>TRBJ2-5|-|TRBV5-1
CASSLRTGAQETQYF
>TRBJ2-1|-|TRBV3-1/TRBV3-2
CASSQDMDGGHSYNEQFF
>TRBJ2-5|-|TRBV24-1
CATSDPGTGEETQYF
>TRBJ1-1|-|TRBV6-4
CASSEGGGGTEAFF
>TRBJ2-2|-|TRBV9
CASGLAGYPNTGELFF
>TRBJ2-7|-|TRBV9
CASSAGTGSSYEQYF
>TRBJ1-1|once|TRBV5-5
CASSNRAEEAFF
>TRBJ1-5|-|TRBV11-2
CASSLTGGKSNQPQHF
>TRBJ1-2|-|TRBV19
CASSMAVNYGYTF
>TRBJ2-7|few|TRBV27
CASSSTGGDYEQYF
>TRBJ2-3|-|TRBV4-3
CASSQGWSGGADTQYF
>TRBJ2-2|-|TRBV10-1
CASNGTEKWSTGELFF
>TRBJ2-3|-|TRBV27
CASSLYGRVASGGRNPSTDTQYF
>TRBJ2-7|-|TRBV13
CASSGTSGGYEQYF
>TRBJ2-7|-|TRBV2
CASGGQGKFHEQYF
>TRBJ1-5|-|TRBV12-5
CASGLDMTGYQPQHF
>TRBJ1-1|-|TRBV6-5
CASSNDRGTEAFF
>TRBJ1-2|-|TRBV13
CATREGSYGYTF
>TRBJ2-7|-|TRBV3-1/TRBV3-2
CASSQDPARGLDEQYF
>TRBJ1-2|once|TRBV9
CASSVGTGRSGGYTF
>TRBJ1-5|-|TRBV5-4
CASSLGRGSNQPQHF
>TRBJ2-5|once|TRBV5-1
CASTPQDQETQYF
>TRBJ1-1|once|TRBV18
CASSPDRGNTEAFF
>TRBJ1-4|-|TRBV3-1/TRBV3-2
CASSQVAGSPTNEKLFF
>TRBJ1-3|-|TRBV28
CASSAGTGFMISGNTIYF
>TRBJ1-1|-|TRBV19
CASSAGGTEAFF
>TRBJ2-1|many|TRBV4-2
CASSQEREAYNEQFF
>TRBJ1-1|-|TRBV7-2
CASSDRQGLTEAFF
>TRBJ1-2|-|TRBV11-2
CASSQDRILDGYTF
>TRBJ2-1|-|TRBV19
CASSIYFATSYNEQFF
>TRBJ2-7|-|TRBV9
CASSVGGTSGEQYF
>TRBJ2-2|-|TRBV19
CASVQGTLGAGELFF
>TRBJ2-7|-|TRBV5-5
CASSLDGTGETYEQYF
>TRBJ1-2|-|TRBV5-1
CASSPQGGTNYGYTF
>TRBJ2-1|-|TRBV7-9
CASSLSGGAWPQWEQFF
>TRBJ1-3|-|TRBV5-4
CASSLAGSIGNTIYF
>TRBJ1-2|-|TRBV18
CASSPRDRGYTF
>TRBJ1-2|-|TRBV10-2
CASRGTTDGYTF
>TRBJ2-2|-|TRBV7-6
CASSLDRSPNTGELFF
>TRBJ2-7|-|TRBV27
CASSFREQGTYYEQYF
>TRBJ2-7|-|TRBV2
CASSQNEQYF
>TRBJ2-2|-|TRBV24-1
CATSDLRQGRNTGELFF